This T cell receptor (beta chain) was obtained from a study of regulatory T cells in long-lasting Graves disease. General study results and limits: Accuracy may have been reduced by the small sample size. Newly diagnosed disease favored TRBV20-1 and TRBJ2-1 over persistent disease.

The CDR3 length is 12 residues. Trimming left V 7 bases short and J 3 bases short, with 9 bases between. The V gene's germline CDR1 is SGHTA and CDR2 FQGNSA. The time point is: newly diagnosed GD, antithyroid drugs for less than 3 months. The TCR library used RNA extracted from PBMCs. There are many counts of this clonotype. Its cognate antigen is unknown. Construction of the TCR beta libraries employed iRepertoire HTBI primers in conjunction with Arm-PCR of CDR3 regions. TCRdb processed the multiplex PCR reads anew with MiXCR; each CDR3 protein has one entry. Seen here are 560,000 or so distinct CDR3 sequences, approximately 16% observed once, and the top ten hold about 12%. The same data also went into a second study, on T cells in Graves' hyperthyroidism and ophthalmopathy.

The sequence came from a man aged 18 to 29 with Graves disease. Sequencing was performed on peripheral blood mononuclear cells (PBMCs), taken at new diagnosis, from a patient treated with antithyroid drugs. V and J are TRBV7-2 and TRBJ1-2; D is unresolved. The DNA for the CDR3 is TGTGCCAGCACGCCCCGCGACTATGGCTACACCTTC. Encoded protein: CASTPRDYGYTF.